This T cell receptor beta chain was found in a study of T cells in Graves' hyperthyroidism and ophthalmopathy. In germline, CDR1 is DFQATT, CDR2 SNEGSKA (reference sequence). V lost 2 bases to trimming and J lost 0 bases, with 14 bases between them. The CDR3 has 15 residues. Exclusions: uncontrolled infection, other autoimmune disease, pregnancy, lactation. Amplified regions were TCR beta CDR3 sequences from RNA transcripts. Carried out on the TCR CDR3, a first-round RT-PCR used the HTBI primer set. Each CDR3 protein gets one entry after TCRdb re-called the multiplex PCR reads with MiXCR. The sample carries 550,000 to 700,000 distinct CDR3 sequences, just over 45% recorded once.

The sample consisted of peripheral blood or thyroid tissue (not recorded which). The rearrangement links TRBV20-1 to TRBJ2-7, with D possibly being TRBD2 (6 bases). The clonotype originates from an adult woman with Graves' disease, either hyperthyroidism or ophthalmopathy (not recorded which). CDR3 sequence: CSARRRDGSSYEQYF. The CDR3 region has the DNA TGCAGTGCTAGAAGGAGGGACGGGTCCTCCTACGAGCAGTACTTC.